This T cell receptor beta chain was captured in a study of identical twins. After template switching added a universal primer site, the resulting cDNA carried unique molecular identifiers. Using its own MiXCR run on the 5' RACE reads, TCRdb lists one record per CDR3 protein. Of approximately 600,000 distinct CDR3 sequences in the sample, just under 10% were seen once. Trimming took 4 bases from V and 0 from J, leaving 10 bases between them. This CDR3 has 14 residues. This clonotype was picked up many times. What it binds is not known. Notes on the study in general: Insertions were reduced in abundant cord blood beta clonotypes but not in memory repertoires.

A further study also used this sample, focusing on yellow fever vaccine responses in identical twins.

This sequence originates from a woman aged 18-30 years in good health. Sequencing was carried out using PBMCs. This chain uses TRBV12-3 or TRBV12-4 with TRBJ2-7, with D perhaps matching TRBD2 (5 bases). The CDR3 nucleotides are TGTGCCAGCAGTTCAAGAGGGAACTCCTACGAGCAGTACTTC. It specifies CASSSRGNSYEQYF.